The rows below give T cell receptor beta chains drawn from one sample of a study of T cell responses to AZD1222 COVID-19 vaccine. Sequencing was performed with immunoSEQ multiplex PCR; in TCRdb, only in-frame clones are kept and a portion is missing. The sample includes some 200,000 clones, just over 90% of them seen just once. Sequenced material: peripheral blood, taken 28 days after the second dose of the MenACWY control vaccine. The receptors originated from an adult who received the MenACWY meningococcal vaccine as a control. The CDR3 runs from the conserved cysteine through the conserved F or W. A D gene is named only where the DNA matches it firmly. Size is stated for part of the rows, as once, few or many counts, or as a class when the clone is expanded.

D gene: TRBD2
clone size: NA
J gene: TRBJ2-7
CDR3 length: 15
V gene: TRBV7-2
CDR3 DNA: TGTGCCAGCAGCCTTCGGACTAGCGGGAGTTCCGAGCAGTACTTC
CDR3 protein: CASSLRTSGSSEQYF

D gene: NA
clone size: NA
J gene: TRBJ2-1
CDR3 length: 11
V gene: TRBV28
CDR3 DNA: TGTGCCAGCAGAACTTACAATGAGCAGTTCTTC
CDR3 protein: CASRTYNEQFF

D gene: NA
clone size: NA
J gene: TRBJ2-5
CDR3 length: 14
V gene: TRBV5-1
CDR3 DNA: TGCGCCAGCAGCTCCTTGAAAAGCCAAGAGACCCAGTACTTC
CDR3 protein: CASSSLKSQETQYF

D gene: TRBD1
clone size: NA
J gene: TRBJ2-7
CDR3 length: 14
V gene: TRBV7-9
CDR3 DNA: TGTGCCAGCAGCTCCCGGGACAGGATCTACGAGCAGTACTTC
CDR3 protein: CASSSRDRIYEQYF

D gene: NA
clone size: NA
J gene: TRBJ2-1
CDR3 length: 13
V gene: TRBV7-3
CDR3 DNA: TGTGCCAGCAGCCCTGGACACTACAATGAGCAGTTCTTC
CDR3 protein: CASSPGHYNEQFF

D gene: TRBD2
clone size: once
J gene: TRBJ2-1
CDR3 length: 16
V gene: TRBV7-2
CDR3 DNA: TGTGCCAGCAGCACGCCGTTTGGGACTAGCATCAATGAGCAGTTCTTC
CDR3 protein: CASSTPFGTSINEQFF

D gene: TRBD1
clone size: NA
J gene: TRBJ2-7
CDR3 length: 15
V gene: TRBV27
CDR3 DNA: TGTGCCAGCAGTTTATCTGGGACAGGGGGGGCCGAGCAGTACTTC
CDR3 protein: CASSLSGTGGAEQYF

D gene: NA
clone size: NA
J gene: TRBJ1-5
CDR3 length: 14
V gene: TRBV4-1
CDR3 DNA: TGCGCCAGCAGCCAAGGGGGTGACAATCAGCCCCAGCATTTT
CDR3 protein: CASSQGGDNQPQHF

D gene: TRBD2
clone size: NA
J gene: TRBJ2-7
CDR3 length: 15
V gene: TRBV3-1/TRBV3-2
CDR3 DNA: TGTGCCAGCAGCCAAGGGCTAGCGGGCCCCTACGAGCAGTACTTC
CDR3 protein: CASSQGLAGPYEQYF

D gene: NA
clone size: NA
J gene: TRBJ1-1
CDR3 length: 13
V gene: TRBV30
CDR3 DNA: TGTGCCTGGAGCCGAAGTATGAACACTGAAGCTTTCTTT
CDR3 protein: CAWSRSMNTEAFF

D gene: NA
clone size: once
J gene: TRBJ2-7
CDR3 length: 17
V gene: TRBV5-6
CDR3 DNA: TGTGCCAGCAGCTTGGGCATTGACAGGTGGAGCTCCTACGAGCAGTACTTC
CDR3 protein: CASSLGIDRWSSYEQYF

D gene: TRBD1
clone size: NA
J gene: TRBJ1-2
CDR3 length: 17
V gene: TRBV9
CDR3 DNA: TGTGCCAGCAGCGTCGGGACAGTTCCCGCGGTTAACTATGGCTACACCTTC
CDR3 protein: CASSVGTVPAVNYGYTF

D gene: NA
clone size: once
J gene: TRBJ1-1
CDR3 length: 15
V gene: TRBV5-1
CDR3 DNA: TGCGCCAGCAGCGGGGTACGGGGGGCACACACTGAAGCTTTCTTT
CDR3 protein: CASSGVRGAHTEAFF

D gene: TRBD2
clone size: NA
J gene: TRBJ2-6
CDR3 length: 16
V gene: TRBV7-3
CDR3 DNA: TGTGCCAGCAGCTTAAAGGGGACTACTGGGGCCAACGTCCTGACTTTC
CDR3 protein: CASSLKGTTGANVLTF

D gene: NA
clone size: NA
J gene: TRBJ1-5
CDR3 length: 14
V gene: TRBV18
CDR3 DNA: TGTGCCAGCTCACCACCGGACAGAAATCAGCCCCAGCATTTT
CDR3 protein: CASSPPDRNQPQHF

D gene: TRBD1
clone size: NA
J gene: TRBJ2-3
CDR3 length: 14
V gene: TRBV28
CDR3 DNA: TGTGCCAGCTCGGAGGACAGGGGCGCAGATACGCAGTATTTT
CDR3 protein: CASSEDRGADTQYF

D gene: TRBD1
clone size: NA
J gene: TRBJ2-7
CDR3 length: 14
V gene: TRBV14
CDR3 DNA: TGTGCCAGCAGCGGATGGACAGGGTCCTACGAGCAGTACTTC
CDR3 protein: CASSGWTGSYEQYF

D gene: NA
clone size: NA
J gene: TRBJ2-5
CDR3 length: 12
V gene: TRBV28
CDR3 DNA: TGTGCCAGCAGTTTCCGGCCGGAGACCCAGTACTTC
CDR3 protein: CASSFRPETQYF

D gene: NA
clone size: NA
J gene: TRBJ1-1
CDR3 length: 16
V gene: TRBV14
CDR3 DNA: TGTGCCAGCAGCTCGGCCTGGACGCAGACGGGCACTGAAGCTTTCTTT
CDR3 protein: CASSSAWTQTGTEAFF

D gene: NA
clone size: NA
J gene: TRBJ1-1
CDR3 length: 15
V gene: TRBV9
CDR3 DNA: TGTGCCAGCAGCATTTTGACAGGCAAGAACACTGAAGCTTTCTTT
CDR3 protein: CASSILTGKNTEAFF

D gene: NA
clone size: NA
J gene: TRBJ1-2
CDR3 length: 11
V gene: TRBV10-3
CDR3 DNA: TGTGCCATCACGGCCGGGTCTGGCTACACCTTC
CDR3 protein: CAITAGSGYTF

D gene: TRBD1
clone size: NA
J gene: TRBJ1-2
CDR3 length: 13
V gene: TRBV28
CDR3 DNA: TGTGCCTGCCGGGGACAGCAAACTTATGGCTACACCTTC
CDR3 protein: CACRGQQTYGYTF

D gene: NA
clone size: NA
J gene: TRBJ1-1
CDR3 length: 14
V gene: TRBV6-5
CDR3 DNA: TGTGCCAGCACCCAGACCACAATGAACACTGAAGCTTTCTTT
CDR3 protein: CASTQTTMNTEAFF

D gene: TRBD1
clone size: few
J gene: TRBJ2-3
CDR3 length: 15
V gene: TRBV7-3
CDR3 DNA: TGTGCCAGCAGCTTAGACAGGGGTATTTCAGATACGCAGTATTTT
CDR3 protein: CASSLDRGISDTQYF

D gene: TRBD1
clone size: NA
J gene: TRBJ1-5
CDR3 length: 14
V gene: TRBV6-5
CDR3 DNA: TGTGCCAGCAGTTCGGACAGGACCTATCAGCCCCAGCATTTT
CDR3 protein: CASSSDRTYQPQHF

D gene: NA
clone size: NA
J gene: TRBJ1-3
CDR3 length: 16
V gene: TRBV28
CDR3 DNA: TGTGCCAGCAATTGGGGGCAGGGATCAAAGGGAAACACCATATATTTT
CDR3 protein: CASNWGQGSKGNTIYF

D gene: NA
clone size: NA
J gene: TRBJ1-2
CDR3 length: 15
V gene: TRBV19
CDR3 DNA: TGTGCCAGTAGTCCCGGGACGAGGAATAACTATGGCTACACCTTC
CDR3 protein: CASSPGTRNNYGYTF

D gene: NA
clone size: once
J gene: TRBJ2-5
CDR3 length: 12
V gene: TRBV12-3/TRBV12-4
CDR3 DNA: TGTGCCAGCAGTTTACTAGCGGAGACCCAGTACTTC
CDR3 protein: CASSLLAETQYF

D gene: NA
clone size: NA
J gene: TRBJ1-2
CDR3 length: 12
V gene: TRBV30
CDR3 DNA: TGTGCCTGGTCCGCGGCCGTCTATGGCTACACCTTC
CDR3 protein: CAWSAAVYGYTF

D gene: NA
clone size: NA
J gene: TRBJ1-2
CDR3 length: 16
V gene: TRBV24-1
CDR3 DNA: TGTGCCACCAGTGATGCGGTAAGTGGCCGGTTCGGAGGCTACACCTTC
CDR3 protein: CATSDAVSGRFGGYTF

D gene: NA
clone size: few
J gene: TRBJ2-1
CDR3 length: 14
V gene: TRBV10-3
CDR3 DNA: TGTGCCATCACGAGCGGGCAAATAGGGGATGAGCAGTTCTTC
CDR3 protein: CAITSGQIGDEQFF

D gene: NA
clone size: NA
J gene: TRBJ2-2
CDR3 length: 13
V gene: TRBV5-1
CDR3 DNA: TGCGCCAGCAGCAAGGACTATGCCGGGGAGCTGTTTTTT
CDR3 protein: CASSKDYAGELFF

D gene: NA
clone size: NA
J gene: TRBJ2-7
CDR3 length: 14
V gene: TRBV19
CDR3 DNA: TGTGCCAGTAGTATAGGCCAGGGCATCAACGAGCAGTACTTC
CDR3 protein: CASSIGQGINEQYF

D gene: NA
clone size: NA
J gene: TRBJ1-1
CDR3 length: 14
V gene: TRBV29-1
CDR3 DNA: TGCAGCACGAACCGGGGGGTGGGGAACACTGAAGCTTTCTTT
CDR3 protein: CSTNRGVGNTEAFF

D gene: TRBD2
clone size: NA
J gene: TRBJ2-7
CDR3 length: 14
V gene: TRBV19
CDR3 DNA: TGTGCCAGTAGTGCTAGCGGGCCCCACTACGAGCAGTACTTC
CDR3 protein: CASSASGPHYEQYF

D gene: NA
clone size: NA
J gene: TRBJ2-7
CDR3 length: 14
V gene: TRBV28
CDR3 DNA: TGTGCCAGCAGGGGTCATAACGGAGTAGTCGAGCAGTACTTC
CDR3 protein: CASRGHNGVVEQYF

D gene: NA
clone size: NA
J gene: TRBJ1-5
CDR3 length: 14
V gene: TRBV7-3
CDR3 DNA: TGTGCCAGCAGCTCCCAAACCGTCAATCAGCCCCAGCATTTT
CDR3 protein: CASSSQTVNQPQHF

D gene: TRBD2
clone size: NA
J gene: TRBJ2-7
CDR3 length: 15
V gene: TRBV9
CDR3 DNA: TGTGCCAGCAGCGACGGGACTAGCGGCCTCTACGAGCAGTACTTC
CDR3 protein: CASSDGTSGLYEQYF

D gene: NA
clone size: NA
J gene: TRBJ1-1
CDR3 length: 16
V gene: TRBV3-1/TRBV3-2
CDR3 DNA: TGTGCCAGCAGCCATCCCGGGCGGGGAAGCAACACTGAAGCTTTCTTT
CDR3 protein: CASSHPGRGSNTEAFF

D gene: NA
clone size: NA
J gene: TRBJ1-1
CDR3 length: 11
V gene: TRBV28
CDR3 DNA: TGTGCCAGTAGGGGGGGCACTGAAGCTTTCTTT
CDR3 protein: CASRGGTEAFF

D gene: NA
clone size: once
J gene: TRBJ1-1
CDR3 length: 12
V gene: TRBV12-3/TRBV12-4
CDR3 DNA: TGTGCCAGCAGTTTAATACGTGGGTGGGCTTTCTTT
CDR3 protein: CASSLIRGWAFF

D gene: NA
clone size: NA
J gene: TRBJ2-1
CDR3 length: 14
V gene: TRBV6-5
CDR3 DNA: TGTGCCAGCAGTTACGTCCCTTCAGGCAATGAGCAGTTCTTC
CDR3 protein: CASSYVPSGNEQFF

D gene: NA
clone size: NA
J gene: TRBJ2-5
CDR3 length: 16
V gene: TRBV7-2
CDR3 DNA: TGTGCCAGCAGCCCGGGGGCGGGAGTTATCAAAGAGACCCAGTACTTC
CDR3 protein: CASSPGAGVIKETQYF

D gene: NA
clone size: NA
J gene: TRBJ1-1
CDR3 length: 14
V gene: TRBV27
CDR3 DNA: TGTGCCAGCAAGCCCCAGGGAGGTTTCGCTGAAGCTTTCTTT
CDR3 protein: CASKPQGGFAEAFF

D gene: TRBD1
clone size: NA
J gene: TRBJ1-2
CDR3 length: 16
V gene: TRBV5-1
CDR3 DNA: TGCGCCAGCAGCTTGGGACAGGGGCAAAGAGGAGAAGGCTACACCTTC
CDR3 protein: CASSLGQGQRGEGYTF

D gene: NA
clone size: NA
J gene: TRBJ1-1
CDR3 length: 15
V gene: TRBV29-1
CDR3 DNA: TGCAGCGTTGAGATGGTAGGGAGGGGGAACACTGAAGCTTTCTTT
CDR3 protein: CSVEMVGRGNTEAFF